This TCR beta chain emerged from a study of radiotherapy plus CTLA-4 blockade in lung cancer. Study-level results: Tumor-derived TCR clones expanded in blood after radiotherapy plus ipilimumab.

The study gave focal radiation plus ipilimumab CTLA-4 blockade to patients with chemo-refractory metastatic non-small-cell lung cancer. Sequenced by immunoSEQ multiplex PCR; TCRdb stores in-frame clones only, minus some. Counted here are 95,000 to 150,000 clones, about 90% occurring once; the ten biggest clones make up roughly 6.9%. V lost 5 bases and J lost 12; bases outside the gene matches: 13. This CDR3 region has 14 residues. The germline V gene has CDR1 MNHEY and CDR2 SMNVEV (reference sequence). As concerns this clone: What it binds is unknown.

The V gene is TRBV27, the J gene TRBJ2-1; the match to TRBD2 covers 7 bases. Sequencing was performed on peripheral blood, taken from a patient treated with radiotherapy plus ipilimumab. The clonotype comes from a human donor with non-small cell lung cancer that progressed on radiotherapy plus ipilimumab. CDR3 residues: CASSPKREYSAQFF. Here the CDR3 DNA reads TGTGCCAGCAGTCCAAAGCGGGAATACAGTGCGCAGTTCTTC.